This TCR beta chain was retrieved from a study of CD8+ T cells in alopecia areata listed by TCRdb under 2018. Study-level background: The treated patients, all with moderate-to-severe alopecia areata, were enrolled in an open-label pilot trial of oral tofacitinib given at 5 to 10 mg twice daily. Tofacitinib was given for 6 to 18 months, followed by 6 months of follow-up off drug to assess delayed response and recurrence. For the treated patients, the SALT score, which quantifies what percentage of scalp surface area is affected, served as the measure of disease severity. High-throughput TCRbeta sequencing was used to examine T cell clonal expansion in alopecia areata in both the C3H/HeJ mouse model and human patients. Scalp tissue and sorted CD4+ and CD8+ peripheral blood T cells from patchy and totalis/universalis alopecia areata patients and from healthy controls were covered by human TCRbeta sequencing. Patients on tofacitinib were biopsied at baseline and after 4 and 24 weeks of treatment, and several of the patients also had a later scalp biopsy. Clonality in the scalp was compared among normal scalp (n=4), patchy alopecia areata scalp (n=8), and alopecia totalis/universalis scalp (n=8). RNA was extracted with the PAXgene miRNA kit for fixed scalp, the miRNeasy kit for PBMCs, and the RNeasy kit for mouse skin. immunoSEQ multiplex PCR using 35 Vbeta forward primers and 13 Jbeta reverse primers was used to amplify TCRbeta CDR3 regions.

Results the study describes overall, beyond this receptor: Scalp clonality and the number of expanded CD8+ clones among the top 100 scalp clones were significantly decreased by tofacitinib. Shared TCR sequences between patients were less evident than in mice, which may be partly attributable to HLA diversity in the patient population. Compared with normal scalp, lesional scalp, particularly in alopecia totalis/universalis, had higher clonality and more expanded CD8+ clones, which suggests antigenic drive. Many expanded lesional clones were found to persist in scalp and blood during tofacitinib treatment, and relapse after treatment cessation may be partly explained by this persistence. Resident alphabeta T cells in normal human skin are also sequenced, complicating scalp TCR repertoire analysis, unlike mouse skin dominated by gammadelta T cells. The treated cohort was small, with a single nonresponder, so links between baseline CD8+ expansion and response need larger studies.

V and J are truncated by 1 base and 7 bases respectively, leaving an intervening sequence of 11 bases. The germline V gene gives CDR1 as SGHDT and CDR2 as YYEEEE. The cysteine opens and the phenylalanine closes a CDR3 of 13 amino acids. Solely the CDR3 DNA is kept, with 39 bases framed from the first base. The time point label corresponds to: 4 weeks on oral tofacitinib. Reading the label with the study, this specimen's treatment or condition is: oral pan-JAK inhibitor, 5-10 mg twice daily. Peripheral blood and lesional scalp punch biopsies were obtained from patients with alopecia areata. PBMCs were separated by density centrifugation and stained for CD3, CD4 and CD8, after which CD4+ and CD8+ T cells were sorted on a FACSAria. The library came from the immunoSEQ multiplex PCR assay. For TCR sequencing, RNA was extracted from every sample and reverse transcribed into cDNA to serve as template. SuperScript III was used for first-strand cDNA synthesis, primed with a 2:1 mix of oligo-dT and random hexamers. A synthetic immune receptor repertoire was used to measure amplification bias, and any remaining bias was corrected computationally. For the original study's pipeline: Raw reads were preprocessed to remove errors, and CDR3 was defined by IMGT conventions from the conserved cysteine to phenylalanine. To get clonality, Shannon entropy was normalized by log2 of the number of productive unique TCRs and the result was subtracted from 1. CD4 or CD8 identity of scalp clones was inferred by cross-referencing scalp TCRbeta sequences with sorted blood CD4 and CD8 repertoires. Entries here come from immuneACCESS through TCRdb and include only in-frame sequences with V and J called. Some clones fail to appear in such tables; in the studies checked, an unresolved V gene covers under half of the shortfall, and the cause of the remainder is unknown. V, J and clone size are taken as reported in that table, and D and trimming were inferred from the DNA itself. This sample comprises fewer than 150,000 clones, 58% of them detected only once. The leading ten clones occupy just under 30% of the sample.

As concerns this clone: Which antigen it targets is not known. No much larger clone is present one base from it, and per-base qualities are unavailable.

The sequencing used CD8+ T cells sorted from blood, collected at week 4, from a patient treated with tofacitinib. The sequence is built from TRBV5-6 and TRBJ1-1; there is no confident call for the D gene. The sequence derives from a human donor with alopecia areata. Here the CDR3 is given as CASSLTATLEAFF. The sequenced DNA: TGTGCCAGCAGCTTGACAGCAACCCTTGAAGCTTTCTTT.